The 5 T cell receptor beta chains presented below share a single source sample, sequenced in a study of blood T cell repertoires in COVID-19. Using immunoSEQ multiplex PCR, the repertoire was profiled, and TCRdb retains in-frame clones only, with some absent. The sample contains 250,000 to 350,000 clones, 91% of which appear only once. Sequencing was done on a sample of peripheral blood. These receptors came from a woman aged 30 to 39 with COVID-19, enrolled during active disease.

This chain joins TRBV11-3 and TRBJ2-3; 10 nucleotides align to TRBD2. This CDR3 is 17 amino acids long. J was trimmed by 3 bases and V by 7 bases; bases with no gene match: 13. Germline CDR1 reads SGHNT; CDR2 reads YENEEA. The CDR3 spells CASIAAPQAGGTDTQYF. Written as DNA, the CDR3 is TGTGCCAGCATTGCCGCCCCCCAAGCGGGAGGGACAGATACGCAGTATTTT.

The chain couples TRBV6-6 to TRBJ1-2; D unresolved. The CDR3 totals 13 residues. CDR1 is MNHNY, CDR2 SVGAGI, per germline (reference sequence). V was trimmed by 0 bases and J by 5 bases, leaving 7 bases between them. The CDR3 loop reads CASSYSQRYGYTF. CDR3 DNA: TGTGCCAGCAGTTACTCTCAGCGGTATGGCTACACCTTC.

J is TRBJ2-7 and V is TRBV29-1, with D perhaps TRBD1 (6 bases). Between the trimmed V and J ends, which lost 4 bases and 3 bases, there was a span of 13 bases. The CDR3 totals 13 residues. Germline V gene data show CDR1 as SQVTM and CDR2 as ANQGSEA. As DNA, the CDR3 is TGCAGCGTTGGTCAGGGGACACTCTACGAGCAGTACTTC. Amino acids: CSVGQGTLYEQYF.

The chain couples TRBV24-1 to TRBJ1-1; 10 bases map to TRBD1. Losses at the gene ends were 8 bases for V and 6 bases for J; bases not matched to a gene: 5. From germline, CDR1 is KGHDR and CDR2 SFDVKD. This CDR3 contains 13 residues. For the CDR3, the DNA is TGTGCCACCAAGGGACAGGGGCTAGCTGAAGCTTTCTTT. It specifies CATKGQGLAEAFF.

The gene calls are TRBV7-2 and TRBJ2-3, with D possibly being TRBD2 (5 bases). This CDR3 comprises 15 residues. Germline V gene sequence: CDR1 SGHTA, CDR2 FQGNSA. V gave up 1 base and J gave up 0 bases, with 8 bases separating them. CDR3 loop: CASSLVATSTDTQYF. The CDR3 bases are TGTGCCAGCAGCTTAGTAGCGACTAGCACAGATACGCAGTATTTT. Drawing the rest from reference TRBV7-2 and TRBJ2-3, the complete variable domain is GAGVSQSPSNKVTEKGKDVELRCDPISGHTALYWYRQSLGQGLEFLIYFQGNSAPDKSGLPSDRFSAERTGGSVSTLTIQRTQQEDSAVYLCASSLVATSTDTQYFGPGTRLTVL.